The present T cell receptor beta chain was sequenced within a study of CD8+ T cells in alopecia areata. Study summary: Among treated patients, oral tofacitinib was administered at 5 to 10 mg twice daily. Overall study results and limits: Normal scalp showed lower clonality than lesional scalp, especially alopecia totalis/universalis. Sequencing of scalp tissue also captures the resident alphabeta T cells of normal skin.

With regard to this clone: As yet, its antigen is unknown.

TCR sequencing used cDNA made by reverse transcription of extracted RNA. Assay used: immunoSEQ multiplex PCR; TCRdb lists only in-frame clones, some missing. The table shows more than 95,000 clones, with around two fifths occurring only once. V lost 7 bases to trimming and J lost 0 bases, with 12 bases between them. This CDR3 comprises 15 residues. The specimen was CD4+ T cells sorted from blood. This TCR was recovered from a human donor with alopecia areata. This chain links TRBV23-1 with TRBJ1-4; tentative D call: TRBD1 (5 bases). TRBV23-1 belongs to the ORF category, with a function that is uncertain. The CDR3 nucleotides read TGCGCCAGCAATCTCCAGGGCGCAACTAATGAAAAACTGTTTTTT. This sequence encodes CASNLQGATNEKLFF.